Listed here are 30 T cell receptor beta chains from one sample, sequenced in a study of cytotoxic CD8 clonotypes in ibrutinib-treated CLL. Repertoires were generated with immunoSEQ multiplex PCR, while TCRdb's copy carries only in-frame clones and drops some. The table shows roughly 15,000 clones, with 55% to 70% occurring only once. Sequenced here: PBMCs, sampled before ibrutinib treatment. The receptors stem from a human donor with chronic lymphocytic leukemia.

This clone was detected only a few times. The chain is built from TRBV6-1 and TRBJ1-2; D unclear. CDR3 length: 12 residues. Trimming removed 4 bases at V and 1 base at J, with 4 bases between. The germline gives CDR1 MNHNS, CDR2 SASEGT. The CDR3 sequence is CASSALNYGYTF. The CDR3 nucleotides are TGTGCCAGCAGTGCCCTTAACTATGGCTACACCTTC.

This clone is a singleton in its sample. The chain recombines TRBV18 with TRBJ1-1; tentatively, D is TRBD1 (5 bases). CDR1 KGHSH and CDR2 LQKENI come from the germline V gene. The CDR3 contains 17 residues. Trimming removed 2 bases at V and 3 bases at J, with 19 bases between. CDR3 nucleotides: TGTGCCAGCTCACCAGGGATTTTTTTTCGAGGGGACACTGAAGCTTTCTTT. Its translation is CASSPGIFFRGDTEAFF.

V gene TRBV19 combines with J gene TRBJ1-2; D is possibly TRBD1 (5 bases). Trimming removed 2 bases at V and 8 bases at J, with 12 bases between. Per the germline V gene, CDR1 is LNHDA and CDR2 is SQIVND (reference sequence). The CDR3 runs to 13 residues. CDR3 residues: CASSIIGTGGYTF. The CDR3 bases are TGTGCCAGTAGTATAATAGGGACGGGAGGCTACACCTTC.

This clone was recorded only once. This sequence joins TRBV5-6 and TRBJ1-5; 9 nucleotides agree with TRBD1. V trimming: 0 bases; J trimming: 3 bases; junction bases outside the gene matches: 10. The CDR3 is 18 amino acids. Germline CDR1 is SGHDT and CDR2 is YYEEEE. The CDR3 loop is CASSLAARDRGINQPQHF. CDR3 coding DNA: TGTGCCAGCAGCTTGGCCGCTCGTGACAGGGGGATCAATCAGCCCCAGCATTTT.

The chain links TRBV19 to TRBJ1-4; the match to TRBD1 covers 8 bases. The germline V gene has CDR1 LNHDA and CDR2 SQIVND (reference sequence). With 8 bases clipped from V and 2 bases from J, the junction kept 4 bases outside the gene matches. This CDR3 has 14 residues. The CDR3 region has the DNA TGTGCCAGTCGCAGGGGGCTCACTAATGAAAAACTGTTTTTT. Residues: CASRRGLTNEKLFF.

The CDR3 nucleotides are TGTGCCAGCAGCTTCGATGAGGACAGACGGTTCTTC. Protein: CASSFDEDRRFF. The J gene is TRBJ2-1, the V gene TRBV5-4, with D possibly TRBD1 on 6 matching bases. Germline V gives CDR1 SGHNT, CDR2 YYREEE (reference sequence). The CDR3 extends over 12 amino acids. Trimming took off 2 bases at V and 15 bases at J, with 15 bases between the two ends.

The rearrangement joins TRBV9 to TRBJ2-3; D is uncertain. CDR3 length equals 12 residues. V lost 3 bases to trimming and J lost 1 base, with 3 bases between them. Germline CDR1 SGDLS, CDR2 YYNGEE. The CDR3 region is CASSDRTDTQYF. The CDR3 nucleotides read TGTGCCAGCAGCGATCGCACAGATACGCAGTATTTT. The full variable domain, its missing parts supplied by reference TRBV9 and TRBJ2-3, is DSGVTQTPKHLITATGQRVTLRCSPRSGDLSVYWYQQSLDQGLQFLIQYYNGEERAKGNILERFSAQQFPDLHSELNLSSLELGDSALYFCASSDRTDTQYFGPGTRLTVL.

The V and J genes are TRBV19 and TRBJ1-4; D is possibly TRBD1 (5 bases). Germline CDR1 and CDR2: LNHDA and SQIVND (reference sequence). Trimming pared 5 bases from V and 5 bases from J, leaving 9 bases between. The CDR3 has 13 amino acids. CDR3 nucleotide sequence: TGTGCCAGTAGTTATTCAGGGAATGAAAAACTGTTTTTT. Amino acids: CASSYSGNEKLFF.

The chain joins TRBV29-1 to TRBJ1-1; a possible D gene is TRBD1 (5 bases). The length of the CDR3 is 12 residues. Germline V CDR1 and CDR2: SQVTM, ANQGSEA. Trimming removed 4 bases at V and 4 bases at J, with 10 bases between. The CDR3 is CSVVGRGTEAFF. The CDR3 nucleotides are TGCAGCGTTGTCGGGAGGGGCACTGAAGCTTTCTTT.

CDR3: CASSRDAPERGTQYF. The CDR3, as DNA: TGTGCCAGCTCTAGGGACGCCCCAGAAAGGGGGACCCAGTACTTC. The chain has TRBV18 and TRBJ2-5; possibly TRBD1 or TRBD2 for D (5 bases each). V was pared by 6 bases and J by 7 bases, with 21 bases between. Germline V CDR1 and CDR2: KGHSH, LQKENI. CDR3 length: 15 amino acids.

As DNA, the CDR3 is TGTGCCAGCAGCCCGCGCCGTAGGGAGCAGTACTTC. Amino acids: CASSPRRREQYF. V usage is TRBV11-2 and J usage is TRBJ2-7; D is uncertain. Germline-derived CDR1 and CDR2 are SGHAT and FQNNGV. The V end lost 5 bases, the J end lost 7 bases, and 12 bases lay between the germline ends. The CDR3 has 12 amino acids.

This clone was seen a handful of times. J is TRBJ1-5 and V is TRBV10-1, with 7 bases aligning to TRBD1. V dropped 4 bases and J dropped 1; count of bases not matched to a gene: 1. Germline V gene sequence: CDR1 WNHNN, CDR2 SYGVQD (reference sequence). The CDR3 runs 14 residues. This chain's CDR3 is CASSATGSNQPQHF. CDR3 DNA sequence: TGCGCCAGCAGTGCGACAGGGAGCAATCAGCCCCAGCATTTT.

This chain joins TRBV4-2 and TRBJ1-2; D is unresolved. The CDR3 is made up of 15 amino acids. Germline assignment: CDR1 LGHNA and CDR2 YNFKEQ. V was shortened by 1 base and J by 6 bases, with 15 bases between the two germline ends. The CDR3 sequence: CASSQGEKGWNGYTF. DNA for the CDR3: TGTGCCAGCAGCCAAGGGGAAAAAGGATGGAATGGCTACACCTTC.

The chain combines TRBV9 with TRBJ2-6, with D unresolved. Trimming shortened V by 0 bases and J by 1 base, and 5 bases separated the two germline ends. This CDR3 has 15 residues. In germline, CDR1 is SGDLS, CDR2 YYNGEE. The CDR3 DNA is TGTGCCAGCAGCGTAGCCCTATCTGGGGCCAACGTCCTGACTTTC. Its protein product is CASSVALSGANVLTF. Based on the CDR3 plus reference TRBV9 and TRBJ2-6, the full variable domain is DSGVTQTPKHLITATGQRVTLRCSPRSGDLSVYWYQQSLDQGLQFLIQYYNGEERAKGNILERFSAQQFPDLHSELNLSSLELGDSALYFCASSVALSGANVLTFGAGSRLTVL.

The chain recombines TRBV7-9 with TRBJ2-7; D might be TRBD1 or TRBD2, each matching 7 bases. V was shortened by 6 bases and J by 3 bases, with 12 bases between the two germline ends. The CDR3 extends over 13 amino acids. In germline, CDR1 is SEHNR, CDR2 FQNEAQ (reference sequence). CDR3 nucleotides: TGTGCCAGCAGGGGGAGGGGGCTCTACGAGCAGTACTTC. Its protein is CASRGRGLYEQYF.

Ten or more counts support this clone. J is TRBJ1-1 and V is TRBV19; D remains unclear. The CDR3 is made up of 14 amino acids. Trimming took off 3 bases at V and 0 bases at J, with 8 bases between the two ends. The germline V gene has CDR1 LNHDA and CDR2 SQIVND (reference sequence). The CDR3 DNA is TGTGCCAGTAGTATTGCACAGATGAACACTGAAGCTTTCTTT. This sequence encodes CASSIAQMNTEAFF. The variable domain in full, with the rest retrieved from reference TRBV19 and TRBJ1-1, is DGGITQSPKYLFRKEGQNVTLSCEQNLNHDAMYWYRQDPGQGLRLIYYSQIVNDFQKGDIAEGYSVSREKKESFPLTVTSAQKNPTAFYLCASSIAQMNTEAFFGQGTRLTVV.

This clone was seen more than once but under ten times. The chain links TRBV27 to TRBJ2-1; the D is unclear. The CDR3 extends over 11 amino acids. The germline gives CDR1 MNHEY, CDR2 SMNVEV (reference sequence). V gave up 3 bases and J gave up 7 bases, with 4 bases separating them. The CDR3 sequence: CASSFGNEQFF. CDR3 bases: TGTGCCAGCAGTTTCGGTAATGAGCAGTTCTTC.

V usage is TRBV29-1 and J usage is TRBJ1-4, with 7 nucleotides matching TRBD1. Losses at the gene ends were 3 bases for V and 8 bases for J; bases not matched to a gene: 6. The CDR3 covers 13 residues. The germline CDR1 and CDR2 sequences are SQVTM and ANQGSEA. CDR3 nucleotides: TGCAGCGTTGACGGGCAGGGGGGAGAAAAACTGTTTTTT. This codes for CSVDGQGGEKLFF.

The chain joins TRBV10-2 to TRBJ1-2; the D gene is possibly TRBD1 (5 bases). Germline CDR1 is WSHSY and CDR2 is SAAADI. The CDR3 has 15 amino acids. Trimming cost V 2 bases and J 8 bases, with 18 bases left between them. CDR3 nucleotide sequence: TGCGCCAGCAGTGAGCTATGGGGCCAGATGCGGGGCTACACCTTC. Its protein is CASSELWGQMRGYTF.

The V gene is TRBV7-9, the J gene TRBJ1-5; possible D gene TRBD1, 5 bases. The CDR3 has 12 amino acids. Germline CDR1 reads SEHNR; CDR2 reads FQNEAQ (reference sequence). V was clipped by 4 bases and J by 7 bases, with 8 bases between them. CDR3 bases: TGTGCCAGCAGCTCGGACACCCAGCCCCAGCATTTT. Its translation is CASSSDTQPQHF.

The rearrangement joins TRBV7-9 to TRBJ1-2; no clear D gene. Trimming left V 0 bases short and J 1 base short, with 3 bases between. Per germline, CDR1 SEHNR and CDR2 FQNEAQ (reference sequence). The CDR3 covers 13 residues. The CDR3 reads CASSLADNYGYTF. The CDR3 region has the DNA TGTGCCAGCAGCTTAGCCGATAACTATGGCTACACCTTC.

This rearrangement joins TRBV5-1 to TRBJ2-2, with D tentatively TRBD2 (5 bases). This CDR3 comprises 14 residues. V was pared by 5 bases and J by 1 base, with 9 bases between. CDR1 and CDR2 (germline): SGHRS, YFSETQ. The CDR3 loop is CASRGGLNTGELFF. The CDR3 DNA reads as TGCGCCAGCAGGGGCGGGCTGAACACCGGGGAGCTGTTTTTT.

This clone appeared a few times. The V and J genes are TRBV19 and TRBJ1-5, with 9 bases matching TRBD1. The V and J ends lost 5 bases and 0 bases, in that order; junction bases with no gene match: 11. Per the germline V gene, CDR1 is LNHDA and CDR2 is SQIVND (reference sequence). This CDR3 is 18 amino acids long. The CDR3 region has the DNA TGTGCCAGTAGTCTCCGGGACAGGGTCTCTCTTAGCAATCAGCCCCAGCATTTT. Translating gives CASSLRDRVSLSNQPQHF.

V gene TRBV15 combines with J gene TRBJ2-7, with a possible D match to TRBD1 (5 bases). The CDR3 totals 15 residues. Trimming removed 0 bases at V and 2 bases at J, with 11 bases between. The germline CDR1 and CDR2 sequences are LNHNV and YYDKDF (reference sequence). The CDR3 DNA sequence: TGTGCCACCAGCAGAGACAGGGTAGGGGCCTACGAGCAGTACTTC. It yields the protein CATSRDRVGAYEQYF.

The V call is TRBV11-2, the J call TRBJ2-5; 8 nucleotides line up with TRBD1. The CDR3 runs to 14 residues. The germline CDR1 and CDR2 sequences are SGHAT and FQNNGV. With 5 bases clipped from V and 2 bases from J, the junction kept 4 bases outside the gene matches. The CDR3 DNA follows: TGTGCCAGCAGCCAAAGACAGGGGCAAGAGACCCAGTACTTC. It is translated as CASSQRQGQETQYF.

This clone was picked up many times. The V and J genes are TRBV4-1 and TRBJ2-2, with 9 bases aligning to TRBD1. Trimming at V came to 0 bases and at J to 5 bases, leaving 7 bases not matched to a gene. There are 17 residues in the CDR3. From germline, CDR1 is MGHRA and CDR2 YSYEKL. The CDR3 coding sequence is TGCGCCAGCAGCCAAGAAGGGGGACAGGGTTGGACCGGGGAGCTGTTTTTT. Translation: CASSQEGGQGWTGELFF.

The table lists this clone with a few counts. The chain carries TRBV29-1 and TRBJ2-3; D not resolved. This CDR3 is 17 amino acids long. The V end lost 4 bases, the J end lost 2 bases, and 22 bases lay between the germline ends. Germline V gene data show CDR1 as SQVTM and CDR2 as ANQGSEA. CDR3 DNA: TGCAGCGTTGTAGGAATGGACCGATCTCCCCCCACAGATACGCAGTATTTT. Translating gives CSVVGMDRSPPTDTQYF.

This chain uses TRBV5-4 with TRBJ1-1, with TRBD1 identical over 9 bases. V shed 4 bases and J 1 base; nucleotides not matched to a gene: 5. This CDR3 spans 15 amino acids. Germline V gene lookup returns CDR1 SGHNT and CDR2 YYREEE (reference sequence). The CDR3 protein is CASSEDRGTNTEAFF. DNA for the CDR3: TGTGCCAGCAGCGAGGACAGGGGTACGAACACTGAAGCTTTCTTT.

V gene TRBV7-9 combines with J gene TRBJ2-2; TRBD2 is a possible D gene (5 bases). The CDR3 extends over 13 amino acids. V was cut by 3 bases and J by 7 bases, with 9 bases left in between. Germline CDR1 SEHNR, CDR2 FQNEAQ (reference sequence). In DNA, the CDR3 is TGTGCCAGCAGCTTGACAAGCGGCGGGGAGCTGTTTTTT. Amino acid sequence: CASSLTSGGELFF.

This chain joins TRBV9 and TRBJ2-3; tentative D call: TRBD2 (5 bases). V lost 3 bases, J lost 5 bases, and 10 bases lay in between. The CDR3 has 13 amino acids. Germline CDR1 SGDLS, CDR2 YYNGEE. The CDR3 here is CASSEQRLDTQYF. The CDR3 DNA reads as TGTGCCAGCAGCGAACAGCGGTTAGATACGCAGTATTTT.